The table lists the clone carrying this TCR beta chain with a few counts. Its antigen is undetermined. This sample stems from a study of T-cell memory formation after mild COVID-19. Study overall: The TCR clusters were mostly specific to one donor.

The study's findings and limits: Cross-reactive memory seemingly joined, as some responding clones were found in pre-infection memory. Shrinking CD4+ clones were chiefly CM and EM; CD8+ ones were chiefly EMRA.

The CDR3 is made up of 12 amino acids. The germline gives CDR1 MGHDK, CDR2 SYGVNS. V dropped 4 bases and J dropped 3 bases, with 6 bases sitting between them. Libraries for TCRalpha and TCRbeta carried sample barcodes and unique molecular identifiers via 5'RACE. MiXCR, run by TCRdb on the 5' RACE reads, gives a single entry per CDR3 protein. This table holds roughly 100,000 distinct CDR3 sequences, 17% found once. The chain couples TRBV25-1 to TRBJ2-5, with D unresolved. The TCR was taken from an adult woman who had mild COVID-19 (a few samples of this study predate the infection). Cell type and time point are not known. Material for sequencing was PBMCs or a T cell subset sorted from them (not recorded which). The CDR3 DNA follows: TGTGCCAGCAGTGCGATAAAAGAGACCCAGTACTTC. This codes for CASSAIKETQYF.